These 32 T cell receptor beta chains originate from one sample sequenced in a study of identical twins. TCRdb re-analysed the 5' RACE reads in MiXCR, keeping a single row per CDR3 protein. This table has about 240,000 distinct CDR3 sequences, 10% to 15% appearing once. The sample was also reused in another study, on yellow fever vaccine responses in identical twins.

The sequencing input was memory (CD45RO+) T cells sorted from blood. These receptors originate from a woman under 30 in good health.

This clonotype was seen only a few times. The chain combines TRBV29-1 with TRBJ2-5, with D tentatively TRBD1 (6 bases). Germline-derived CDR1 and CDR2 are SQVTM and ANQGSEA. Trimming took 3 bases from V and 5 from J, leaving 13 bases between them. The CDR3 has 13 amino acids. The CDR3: CSVEGTRGETQYF. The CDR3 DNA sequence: TGCAGCGTTGAGGGTACTAGGGGGGAGACCCAGTACTTC.

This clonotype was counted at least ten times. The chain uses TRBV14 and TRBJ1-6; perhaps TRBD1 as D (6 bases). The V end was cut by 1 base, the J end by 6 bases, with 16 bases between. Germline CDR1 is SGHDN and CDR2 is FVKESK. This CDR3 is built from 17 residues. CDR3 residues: CASSQVAGGFRNSPLHF. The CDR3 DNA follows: TGTGCCAGCAGCCAAGTGGCCGGGGGCTTTCGTAATTCACCCCTCCACTTT. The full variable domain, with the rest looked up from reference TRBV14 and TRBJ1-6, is EAGVTQFPSHSVIEKGQTVTLRCDPISGHDNLYWYRRVMGKEIKFLLHFVKESKQDESGMPNNRFLAERTGGTYSTLKVQPAELEDSGVYFCASSQVAGGFRNSPLHFGNGTRLTVT.

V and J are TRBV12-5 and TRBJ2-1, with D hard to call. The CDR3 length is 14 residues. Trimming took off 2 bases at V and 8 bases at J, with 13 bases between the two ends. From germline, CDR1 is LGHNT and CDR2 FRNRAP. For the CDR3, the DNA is TGTGCTAGTGGTTTGTACAATCGGCCGCATGAGCAGTTCTTC. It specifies CASGLYNRPHEQFF.

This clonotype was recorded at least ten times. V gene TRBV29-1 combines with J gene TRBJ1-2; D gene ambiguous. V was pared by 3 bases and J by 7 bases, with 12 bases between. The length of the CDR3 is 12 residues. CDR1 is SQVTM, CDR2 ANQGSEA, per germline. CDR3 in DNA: TGCAGCGTTGACAGATCCGCGGGTGGCTACACCTTC. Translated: CSVDRSAGGYTF. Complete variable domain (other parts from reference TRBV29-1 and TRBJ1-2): SAVISQKPSRDICQRGTSLTIQCQVDSQVTMMFWYRQQPGQSLTLIATANQGSEATYESGFVIDKFPISRPNLTFSTLTVSNMSPEDSSIYLCSVDRSAGGYTFGSGTRLTVV.

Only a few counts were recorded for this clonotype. The DNA for the CDR3 is TGCGCCAGCAGCCAAGGAAAAACAGATACGCAGTATTTT. This codes for CASSQGKTDTQYF. This sequence joins TRBV4-1 and TRBJ2-3; D is unclear. Per the germline V gene, CDR1 is MGHRA and CDR2 is YSYEKL. The CDR3 is 13 amino acids. V was shortened by 1 base and J by 3 bases, with 5 bases between the two germline ends.

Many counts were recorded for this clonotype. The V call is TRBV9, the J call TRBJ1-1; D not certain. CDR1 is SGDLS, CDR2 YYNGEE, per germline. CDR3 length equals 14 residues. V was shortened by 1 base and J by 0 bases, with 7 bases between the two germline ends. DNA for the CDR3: TGTGCCAGCAGCGTAATGGGGATGAACACTGAAGCTTTCTTT. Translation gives CASSVMGMNTEAFF.

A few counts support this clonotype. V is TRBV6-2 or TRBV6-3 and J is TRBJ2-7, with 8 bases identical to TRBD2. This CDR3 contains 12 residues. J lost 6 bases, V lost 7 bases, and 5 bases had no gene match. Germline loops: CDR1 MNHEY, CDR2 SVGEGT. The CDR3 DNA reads TGTGCCAGCAAGACTAGCGTCCTCGAGCAGTACTTC. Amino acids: CASKTSVLEQYF.

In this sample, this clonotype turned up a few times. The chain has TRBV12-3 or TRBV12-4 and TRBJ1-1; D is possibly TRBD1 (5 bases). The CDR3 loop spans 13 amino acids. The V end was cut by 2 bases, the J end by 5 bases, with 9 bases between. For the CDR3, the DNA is TGTGCCAGCAGTTTACGGGGGAGGACTGAAGCTTTCTTT. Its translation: CASSLRGRTEAFF.

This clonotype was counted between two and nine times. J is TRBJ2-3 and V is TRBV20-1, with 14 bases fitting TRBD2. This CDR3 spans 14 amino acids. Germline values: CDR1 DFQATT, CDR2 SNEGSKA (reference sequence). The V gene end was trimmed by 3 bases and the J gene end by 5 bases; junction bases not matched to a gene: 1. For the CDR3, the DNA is TGCAGTGCTAGGGGACTAGCGGGGGTAGATACGCAGTATTTT. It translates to CSARGLAGVDTQYF.

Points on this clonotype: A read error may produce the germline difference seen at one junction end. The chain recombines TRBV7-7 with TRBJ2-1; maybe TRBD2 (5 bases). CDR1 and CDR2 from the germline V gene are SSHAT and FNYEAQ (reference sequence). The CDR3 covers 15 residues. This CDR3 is CASSNRGDSYNEQFF. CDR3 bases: TGTGCTAGCAGCAACCGGGGAGACTCCTACAATGAGCAGTTCTTC.

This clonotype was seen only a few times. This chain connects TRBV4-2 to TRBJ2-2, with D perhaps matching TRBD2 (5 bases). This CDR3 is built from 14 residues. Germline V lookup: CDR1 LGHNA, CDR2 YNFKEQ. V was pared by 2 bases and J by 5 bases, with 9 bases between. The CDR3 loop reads CASSQQTSTGELFF. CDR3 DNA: TGTGCCAGCAGCCAACAAACTAGTACCGGGGAGCTGTTTTTT.

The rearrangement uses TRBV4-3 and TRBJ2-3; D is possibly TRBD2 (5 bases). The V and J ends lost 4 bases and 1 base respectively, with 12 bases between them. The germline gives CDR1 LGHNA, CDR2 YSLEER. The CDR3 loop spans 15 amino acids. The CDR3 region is CASSPRALGTDTQYF. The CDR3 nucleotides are TGCGCCAGCAGCCCGAGGGCGCTTGGCACAGATACGCAGTATTTT.

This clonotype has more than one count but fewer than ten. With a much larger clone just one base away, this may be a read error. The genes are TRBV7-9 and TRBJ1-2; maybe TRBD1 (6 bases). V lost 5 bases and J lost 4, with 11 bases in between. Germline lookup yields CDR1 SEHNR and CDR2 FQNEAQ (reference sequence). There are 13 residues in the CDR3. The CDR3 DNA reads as TGTGCCAGCAGCCAAACAGGGAGCTATGGCTACACCTTC. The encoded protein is CASSQTGSYGYTF.

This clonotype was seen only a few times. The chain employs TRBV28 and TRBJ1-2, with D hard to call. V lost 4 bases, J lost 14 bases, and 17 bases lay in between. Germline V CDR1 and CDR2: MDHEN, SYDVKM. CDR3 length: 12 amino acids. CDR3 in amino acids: CASSSLLGPRTF. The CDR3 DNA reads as TGTGCCAGCAGTTCTTTACTAGGTCCAAGGACCTTC.

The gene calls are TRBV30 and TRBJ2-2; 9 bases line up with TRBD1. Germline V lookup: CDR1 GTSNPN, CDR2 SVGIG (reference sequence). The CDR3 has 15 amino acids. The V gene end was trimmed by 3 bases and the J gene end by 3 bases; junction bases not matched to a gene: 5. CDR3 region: CAWSRTGVDTGELFF. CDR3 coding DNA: TGTGCCTGGAGCCGGACAGGGGTCGACACCGGGGAGCTGTTTTTT.

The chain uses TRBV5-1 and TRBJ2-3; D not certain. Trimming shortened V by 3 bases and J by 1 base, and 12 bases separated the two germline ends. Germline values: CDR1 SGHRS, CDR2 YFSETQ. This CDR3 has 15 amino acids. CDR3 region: CASSSDALGTDTQYF. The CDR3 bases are TGCGCCAGCAGCTCGGACGCCCTTGGCACAGATACGCAGTATTTT.

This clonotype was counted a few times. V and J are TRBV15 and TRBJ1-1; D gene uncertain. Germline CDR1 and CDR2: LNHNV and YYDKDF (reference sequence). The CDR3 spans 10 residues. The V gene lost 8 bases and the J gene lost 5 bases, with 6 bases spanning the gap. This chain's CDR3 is CATRGTEAFF. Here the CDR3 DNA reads TGTGCCACCCGGGGAACTGAAGCTTTCTTT.

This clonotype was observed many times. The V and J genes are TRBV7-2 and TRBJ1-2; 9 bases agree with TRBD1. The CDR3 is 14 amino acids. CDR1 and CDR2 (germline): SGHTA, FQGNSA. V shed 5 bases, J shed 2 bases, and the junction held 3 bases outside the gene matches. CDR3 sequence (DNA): TGTGCCAGCAGCCGCGGGACAGGGAACTATGGCTACACCTTC. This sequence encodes CASSRGTGNYGYTF.

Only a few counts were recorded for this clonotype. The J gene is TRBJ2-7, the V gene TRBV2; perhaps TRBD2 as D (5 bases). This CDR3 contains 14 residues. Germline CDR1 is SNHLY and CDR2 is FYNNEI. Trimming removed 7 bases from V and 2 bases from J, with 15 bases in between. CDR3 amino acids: CASKYGSSTYEQYF. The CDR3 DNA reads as TGTGCCAGCAAATATGGGAGTAGCACCTACGAGCAGTACTTC.

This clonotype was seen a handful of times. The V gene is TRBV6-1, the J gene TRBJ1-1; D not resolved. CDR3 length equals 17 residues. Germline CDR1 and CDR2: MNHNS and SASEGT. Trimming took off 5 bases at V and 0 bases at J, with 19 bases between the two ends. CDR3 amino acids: CASSSTLQAWMNTEAFF. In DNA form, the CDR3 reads TGTGCCAGCAGTAGCACCCTCCAGGCTTGGATGAACACTGAAGCTTTCTTT.

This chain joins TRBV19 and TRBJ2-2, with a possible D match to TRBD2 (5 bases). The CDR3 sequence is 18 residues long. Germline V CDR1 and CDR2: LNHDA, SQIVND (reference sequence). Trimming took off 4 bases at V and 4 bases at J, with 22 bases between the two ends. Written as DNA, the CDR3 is TGTGCCAGTAGTAACTTCCCTAAAATGACTAAACCCACCGGGGAGCTGTTTTTT. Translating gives CASSNFPKMTKPTGELFF.

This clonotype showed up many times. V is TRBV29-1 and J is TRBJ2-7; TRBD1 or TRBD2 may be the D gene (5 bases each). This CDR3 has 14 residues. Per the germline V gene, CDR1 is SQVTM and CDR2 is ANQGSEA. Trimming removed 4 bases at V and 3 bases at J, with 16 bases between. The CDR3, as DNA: TGCAGCGTTGGGACATCGGGGATATTCTACGAGCAGTACTTC. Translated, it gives CSVGTSGIFYEQYF.

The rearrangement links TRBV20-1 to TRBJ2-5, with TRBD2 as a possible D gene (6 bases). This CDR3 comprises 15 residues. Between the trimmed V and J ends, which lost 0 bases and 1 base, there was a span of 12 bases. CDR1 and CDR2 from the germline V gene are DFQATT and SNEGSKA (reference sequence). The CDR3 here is CSARDPAGPQETQYF. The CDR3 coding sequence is TGCAGTGCTAGAGACCCAGCGGGCCCCCAAGAGACCCAGTACTTC.

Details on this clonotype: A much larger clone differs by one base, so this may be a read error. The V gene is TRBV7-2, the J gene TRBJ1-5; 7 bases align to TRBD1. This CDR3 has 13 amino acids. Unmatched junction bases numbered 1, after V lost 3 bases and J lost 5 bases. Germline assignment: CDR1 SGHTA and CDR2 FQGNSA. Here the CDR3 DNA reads TGTGCCAGCAGCTTCGACAGGGATCAGCCCCAGCATTTT. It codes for CASSFDRDQPQHF.

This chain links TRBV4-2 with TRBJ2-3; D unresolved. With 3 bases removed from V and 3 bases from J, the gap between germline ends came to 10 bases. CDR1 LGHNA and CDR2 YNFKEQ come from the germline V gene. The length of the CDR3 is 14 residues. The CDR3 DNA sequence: TGTGCCAGCAGCCATGATGAAAGGACAGATACGCAGTATTTT. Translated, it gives CASSHDERTDTQYF.

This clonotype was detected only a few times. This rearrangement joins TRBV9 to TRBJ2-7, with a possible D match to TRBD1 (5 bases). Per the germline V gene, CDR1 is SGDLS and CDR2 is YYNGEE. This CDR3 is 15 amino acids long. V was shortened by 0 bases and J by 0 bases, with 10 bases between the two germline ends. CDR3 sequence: CASSVGAGHSYEQYF. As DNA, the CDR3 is TGTGCCAGCAGCGTAGGTGCAGGGCACTCCTACGAGCAGTACTTC. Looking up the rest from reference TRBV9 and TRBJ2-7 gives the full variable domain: DSGVTQTPKHLITATGQRVTLRCSPRSGDLSVYWYQQSLDQGLQFLIQYYNGEERAKGNILERFSAQQFPDLHSELNLSSLELGDSALYFCASSVGAGHSYEQYFGPGTRLTVT.

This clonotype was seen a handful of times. This CDR3 is CASSIPGQGNTGELFF. CDR3 bases: TGTGCCAGCAGTATCCCGGGACAGGGTAACACCGGGGAGCTGTTTTTT. The chain recombines TRBV2 with TRBJ2-2; TRBD1 matches 9 bases. The CDR3 loop spans 16 amino acids. V shed 5 bases and J 2 bases; nucleotides not matched to a gene: 6. From germline, CDR1 is SNHLY and CDR2 FYNNEI.

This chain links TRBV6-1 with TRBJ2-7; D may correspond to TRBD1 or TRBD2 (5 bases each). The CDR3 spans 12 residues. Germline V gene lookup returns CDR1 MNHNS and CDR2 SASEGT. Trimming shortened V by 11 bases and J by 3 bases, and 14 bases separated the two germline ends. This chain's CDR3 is CAGGILGYEQYF. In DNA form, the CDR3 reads TGTGCCGGGGGAATTCTAGGCTACGAGCAGTACTTC.

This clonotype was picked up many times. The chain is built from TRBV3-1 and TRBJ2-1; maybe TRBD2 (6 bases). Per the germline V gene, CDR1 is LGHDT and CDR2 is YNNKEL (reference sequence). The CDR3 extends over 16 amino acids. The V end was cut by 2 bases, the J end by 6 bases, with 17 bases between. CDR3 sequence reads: CASSQIRGMGPNEQFF. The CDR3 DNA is TGTGCCAGCAGCCAAATCCGCGGGATGGGGCCCAATGAGCAGTTCTTC.

In DNA, the CDR3 is TGTGCCAGCAGGTCCGGTTTTAGCACCCCAGATACGCAGTATTTT. Residues: CASRSGFSTPDTQYF. J is TRBJ2-3 and V is TRBV12-3 or TRBV12-4; D uncertain. The CDR3 covers 15 residues. V gave up 6 bases and J gave up 4 bases, with 17 bases separating them.

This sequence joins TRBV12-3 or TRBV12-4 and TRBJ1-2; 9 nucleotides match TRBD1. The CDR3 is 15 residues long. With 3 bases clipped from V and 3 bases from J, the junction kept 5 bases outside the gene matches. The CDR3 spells CASSFGDREYYGYTF. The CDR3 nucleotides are TGTGCCAGCAGTTTCGGGGACAGGGAGTACTATGGCTACACCTTC.

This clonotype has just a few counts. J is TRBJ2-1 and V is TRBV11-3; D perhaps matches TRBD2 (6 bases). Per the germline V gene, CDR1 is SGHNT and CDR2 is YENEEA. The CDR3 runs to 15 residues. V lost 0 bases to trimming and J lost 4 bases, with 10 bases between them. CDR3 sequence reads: CASSLEGTPYNEQFF. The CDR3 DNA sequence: TGTGCCAGCAGCTTAGAAGGGACTCCTTACAATGAGCAGTTCTTC.